Listed below are T cell receptor beta chains from one sample, sequenced in a study of OX40 agonist ivuxolimab in advanced cancers. Profiled with immunoSEQ multiplex PCR; TCRdb holds only in-frame clones, not every one. The table shows roughly 80,000 clones, with roughly 80% occurring only once. The sequenced sample was CD4+ or CD8+ T cells sorted from blood, obtained in a trial of the OX40 agonist ivuxolimab. These TCRs come from an adult with an advanced solid tumor such as melanoma, head and neck, liver or kidney cancer. The conserved cysteine and the conserved F or W are not part of the CDR3 here.

>TRBV5-1
ASSPIAGVTDTQY
>TRBV11-1
ASSSRGHNEQF
>TRBV6-5
ASSEVNPGNTIY
>TRBV6-5
ASSYRRGQPQH
>TRBV6-5
ASTKGQGVPDTQY
>TRBV5-1
ASIAGTGLNTEAF
>TRBV27
ASSLTGVGYT
>TRBV7-2
ASSQITATEAF
>TRBV19
ASSRTGGSYEQY
>TRBV18
ASSPPDGTGGEAF
>TRBV6-5
ASSKTWSPYEQY
>TRBV6-6
ASKDGRGGENTEAF
>TRBV5-1
ASSFFSPGDTQY
>TRBV2
ASSFDDRFSSYEQY
>TRBV7-2
ASSPGLAGGTDTQY
>TRBV4-2
ASSQHLQGGYT